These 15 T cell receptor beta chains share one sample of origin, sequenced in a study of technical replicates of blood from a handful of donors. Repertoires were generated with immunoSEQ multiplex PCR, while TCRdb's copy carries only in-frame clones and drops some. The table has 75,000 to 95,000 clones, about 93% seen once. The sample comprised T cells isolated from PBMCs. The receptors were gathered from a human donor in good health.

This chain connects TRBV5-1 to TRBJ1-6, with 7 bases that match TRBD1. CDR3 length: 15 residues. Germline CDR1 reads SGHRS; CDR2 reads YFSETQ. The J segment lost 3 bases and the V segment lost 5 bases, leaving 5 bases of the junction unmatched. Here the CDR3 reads CASRPNRGYNSPLHF. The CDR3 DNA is TGCGCCAGCAGGCCAAACAGGGGCTATAATTCACCCCTCCACTTT.

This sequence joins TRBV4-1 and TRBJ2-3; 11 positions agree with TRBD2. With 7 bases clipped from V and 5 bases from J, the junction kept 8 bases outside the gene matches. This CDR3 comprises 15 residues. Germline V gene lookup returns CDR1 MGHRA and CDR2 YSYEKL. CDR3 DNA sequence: TGCGCCAGCAACAGACTAGCGGGGTTTGGAGATACGCAGTATTTT. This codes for CASNRLAGFGDTQYF.

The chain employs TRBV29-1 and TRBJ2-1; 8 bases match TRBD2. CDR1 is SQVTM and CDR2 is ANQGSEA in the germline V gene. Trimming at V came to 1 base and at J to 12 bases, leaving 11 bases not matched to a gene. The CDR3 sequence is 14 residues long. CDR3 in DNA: TGCAGCGTTGAAGGCCGGGAGGGCACCGGAGGGCAGTTCTTC. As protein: CSVEGREGTGGQFF.

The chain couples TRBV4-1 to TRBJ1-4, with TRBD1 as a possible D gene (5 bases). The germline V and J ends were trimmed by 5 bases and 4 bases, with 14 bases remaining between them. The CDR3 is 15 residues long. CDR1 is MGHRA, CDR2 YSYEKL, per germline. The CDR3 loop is CASSWRGSFNEKLFF. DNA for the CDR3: TGCGCCAGCAGCTGGAGGGGTTCTTTTAATGAAAAACTGTTTTTT.

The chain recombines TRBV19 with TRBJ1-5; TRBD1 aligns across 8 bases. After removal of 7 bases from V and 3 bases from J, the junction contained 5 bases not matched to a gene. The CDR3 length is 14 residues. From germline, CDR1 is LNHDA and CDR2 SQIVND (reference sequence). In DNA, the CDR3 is TGTGCCAGTAAGGGACAGGATTACAATCAGCCCCAGCATTTT. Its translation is CASKGQDYNQPQHF.

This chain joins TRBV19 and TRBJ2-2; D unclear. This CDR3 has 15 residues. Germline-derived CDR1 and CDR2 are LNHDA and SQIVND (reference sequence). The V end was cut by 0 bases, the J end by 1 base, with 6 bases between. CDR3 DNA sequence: TGTGCCAGTAGTATAGAGGCGGTGAACACCGGGGAGCTGTTTTTT. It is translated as CASSIEAVNTGELFF.

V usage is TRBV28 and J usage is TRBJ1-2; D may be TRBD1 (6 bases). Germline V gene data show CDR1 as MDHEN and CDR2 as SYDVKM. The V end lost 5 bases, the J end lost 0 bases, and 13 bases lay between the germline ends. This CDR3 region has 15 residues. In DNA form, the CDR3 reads TGTGCCAGCAGTCCGGGACACAATACTAACTATGGCTACACCTTC. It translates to CASSPGHNTNYGYTF.

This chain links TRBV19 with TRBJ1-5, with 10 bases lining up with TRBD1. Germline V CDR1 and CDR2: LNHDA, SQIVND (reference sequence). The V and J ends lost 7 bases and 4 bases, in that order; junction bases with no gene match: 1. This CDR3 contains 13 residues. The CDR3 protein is CASKGQGNQPQHF. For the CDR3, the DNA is TGTGCCAGTAAGGGACAGGGGAATCAGCCCCAGCATTTT. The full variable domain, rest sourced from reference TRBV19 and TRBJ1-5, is DGGITQSPKYLFRKEGQNVTLSCEQNLNHDAMYWYRQDPGQGLRLIYYSQIVNDFQKGDIAEGYSVSREKKESFPLTVTSAQKNPTAFYLCASKGQGNQPQHFGDGTRLSIL.

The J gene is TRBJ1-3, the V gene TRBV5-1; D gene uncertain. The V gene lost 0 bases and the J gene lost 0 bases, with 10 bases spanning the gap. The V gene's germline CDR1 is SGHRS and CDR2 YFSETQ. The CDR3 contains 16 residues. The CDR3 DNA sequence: TGCGCCAGCAGCTTGGGAGATTATACCTCTGGAAACACCATATATTTT. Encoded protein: CASSLGDYTSGNTIYF.

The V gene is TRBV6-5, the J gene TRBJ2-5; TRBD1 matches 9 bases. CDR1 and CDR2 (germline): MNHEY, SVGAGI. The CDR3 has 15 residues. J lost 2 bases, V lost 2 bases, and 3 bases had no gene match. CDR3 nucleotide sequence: TGTGCCAGCAGTTACAACAGGGGGCCGCAAGAGACCCAGTACTTC. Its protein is CASSYNRGPQETQYF.

This CDR3 is CASSGGTSFHNEQFF. The CDR3 nucleotides read TGTGCCAGCAGCGGCGGGACTAGCTTCCACAATGAGCAGTTCTTC. The chain combines TRBV7-2 with TRBJ2-1; 9 bases align to TRBD2. This CDR3 spans 15 amino acids. Germline V lookup: CDR1 SGHTA, CDR2 FQGNSA. Trimming took 5 bases from V and 5 from J; bases not matched to a gene: 7.

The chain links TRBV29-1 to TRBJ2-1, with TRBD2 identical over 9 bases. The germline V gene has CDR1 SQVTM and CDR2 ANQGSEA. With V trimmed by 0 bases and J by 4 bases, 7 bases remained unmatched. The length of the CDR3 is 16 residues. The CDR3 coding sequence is TGCAGCGTTGAAGACGCGCTAGCGGGAACATACAATGAGCAGTTCTTC. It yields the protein CSVEDALAGTYNEQFF.

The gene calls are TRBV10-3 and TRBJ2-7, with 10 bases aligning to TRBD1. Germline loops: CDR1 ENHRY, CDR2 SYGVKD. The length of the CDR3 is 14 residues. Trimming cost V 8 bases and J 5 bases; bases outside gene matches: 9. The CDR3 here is CAIAEGDRGNEQYF. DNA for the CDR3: TGTGCCATCGCCGAAGGGGACAGGGGCAACGAGCAGTACTTC.

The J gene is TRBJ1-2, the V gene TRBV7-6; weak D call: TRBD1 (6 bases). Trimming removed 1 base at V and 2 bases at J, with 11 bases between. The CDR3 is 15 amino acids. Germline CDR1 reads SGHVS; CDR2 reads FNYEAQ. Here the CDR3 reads CASSLDPTGNYGYTF. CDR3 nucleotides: TGTGCCAGCAGCTTAGACCCGACAGGAAACTATGGCTACACCTTC.

CDR3 in amino acids: CASSSSVMNTEAFF. CDR3 nucleotide sequence: TGCGCCAGCAGCTCGTCCGTTATGAACACTGAAGCTTTCTTT. The V gene is TRBV5-1, the J gene TRBJ1-1; D not certain. V dropped 3 bases and J dropped 0 bases, with 9 bases sitting between them. This CDR3 region has 14 residues. Germline V gene sequence: CDR1 SGHRS, CDR2 YFSETQ.